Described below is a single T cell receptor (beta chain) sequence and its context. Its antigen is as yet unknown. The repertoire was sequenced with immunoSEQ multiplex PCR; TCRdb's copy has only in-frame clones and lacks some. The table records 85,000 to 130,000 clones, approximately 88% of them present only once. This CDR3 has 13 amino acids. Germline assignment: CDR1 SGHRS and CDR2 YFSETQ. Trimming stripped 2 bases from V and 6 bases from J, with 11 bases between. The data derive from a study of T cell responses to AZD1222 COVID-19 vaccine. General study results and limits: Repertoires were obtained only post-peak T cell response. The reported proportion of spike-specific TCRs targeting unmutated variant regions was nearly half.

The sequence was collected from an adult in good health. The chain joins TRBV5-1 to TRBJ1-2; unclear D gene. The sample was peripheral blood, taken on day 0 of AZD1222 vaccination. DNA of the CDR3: TGCGCCAGCAGCTTTGGCAGCTCGAATGGCTACACCTTC. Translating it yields CASSFGSSNGYTF.